One sample yielded the 19 T cell receptor beta chains listed below, sequenced in a study of T cells in tuberculosis. This sample's time point: new active TB diagnosis, blood taken before or within 7 days of starting treatment. Some clones are missing from TCRdb's copy, which holds only in-frame ones; the method was immunoSEQ multiplex PCR. This table has tens of thousands of clones, around 92% appearing once. Sequenced here: PBMCs, sampled at tuberculosis diagnosis. The receptors were gathered from an adult with tuberculosis.

The chain links TRBV10-3 to TRBJ2-1, with D hard to call. The CDR3 is 14 amino acids. V shed 5 bases and J shed 4 bases, with 12 bases lying between them. Germline V gene sequence: CDR1 ENHRY, CDR2 SYGVKD. The CDR3 sequence: CAISRNSFYNEQFF. CDR3 nucleotide sequence: TGTGCCATCAGTCGTAACTCATTTTACAATGAGCAGTTCTTC.

J is TRBJ1-1 and V is TRBV7-8, with 7 positions matching TRBD1. Germline lookup yields CDR1 SGHVS and CDR2 FQNEAQ. The CDR3 totals 17 residues. V was pared by 6 bases and J by 0 bases, with 13 bases of the junction left unmatched. The CDR3 spells CASRLTGTDQMNTEAFF. The CDR3 nucleotides are TGTGCCAGCAGGTTAACCGGGACAGATCAGATGAACACTGAAGCTTTCTTT.

This clone was counted a single time. This chain joins TRBV19 and TRBJ2-5, with D tentatively TRBD2 (6 bases). V lost 3 bases and J 4 bases, leaving 12 bases between the germline ends. CDR3 length: 14 residues. Germline V lookup: CDR1 LNHDA, CDR2 SQIVND (reference sequence). CDR3 residues: CASSIGTSRETQYF. Written as DNA, the CDR3 is TGTGCCAGTAGTATCGGTACTAGCCGAGAGACCCAGTACTTC.

In this sample, this clone turned up a few times. The chain has TRBV5-8 and TRBJ2-3; tentative D call: TRBD2 (6 bases). Germline V CDR1 and CDR2: SGHTS, YDEGEE. Trimming took off 0 bases at V and 0 bases at J, with 8 bases between the two ends. CDR3 length: 15 amino acids. The CDR3 bases are TGTGCCAGCAGCTTGGGGGGGACTAGCACAGATACGCAGTATTTT. Translating gives CASSLGGTSTDTQYF. Supplemented by reference TRBV5-8 and TRBJ2-3, the full variable domain reads EAGVTQSPTHLIKTRGQQATLRCSPISGHTSVYWYQQALGLGLQFLLWYDEGEERNRGNFPPRFSGRQFPNYSSELNVNALELEDSALYLCASSLGGTSTDTQYFGPGTRLTVL.

The chain joins TRBV11-2 to TRBJ1-1, with D uncertain. Between the trimmed V and J ends, which lost 1 base and 3 bases, there was a span of 12 bases. This CDR3 has 15 residues. CDR1 and CDR2 from the germline V gene are SGHAT and FQNNGV. The CDR3 DNA is TGTGCCAGCAGCTTAGGGTACGTCTCGGACACTGAAGCTTTCTTT. As protein: CASSLGYVSDTEAFF.

This chain links TRBV5-8 with TRBJ2-3; TRBD1 aligns across 10 bases. Trimming at V came to 4 bases and at J to 3 bases, leaving 8 bases not matched to a gene. The CDR3 totals 16 residues. Looked up from germline, CDR1 is SGHTS and CDR2 is YDEGEE. The chain's CDR3 is CASSRYGTGDTDTQYF. The DNA of the CDR3 is TGTGCCAGCAGCCGCTACGGGACAGGGGATACAGATACGCAGTATTTT.

The chain joins TRBV6-6 to TRBJ1-5; 7 bases map to TRBD1. Germline CDR1 and CDR2: MNHNY and SVGAGI (reference sequence). The V and J ends lost 6 bases and 7 bases, in that order; junction bases with no gene match: 12. The CDR3 has 15 residues. CDR3 in DNA: TGTGCCAGCAGCACACAGGGGCGGTTTGAACAGCCCCAGCATTTT. Residues: CASSTQGRFEQPQHF.

This chain connects TRBV15 to TRBJ2-3; perhaps D is TRBD1 or TRBD2 (5 bases each). The CDR3 has 15 amino acids. The V gene's germline CDR1 is LNHNV and CDR2 YYDKDF (reference sequence). Between the trimmed V and J ends, which lost 5 bases and 3 bases, there was a span of 15 bases. CDR3 loop: CATSRGEIKTDTQYF. The CDR3 DNA sequence: TGTGCCACCAGCCGAGGGGAGATTAAAACAGATACGCAGTATTTT. The whole variable domain, filled in from reference TRBV15 and TRBJ2-3, reads DAMVIQNPRYQVTQFGKPVTLSCSQTLNHNVMYWYQQKSSQAPKLLFHYYDKDFNNEADTPDNFQSRRPNTSFCFLDIRSPGLGDTAMYLCATSRGEIKTDTQYFGPGTRLTVL.

This clone was counted once. The chain carries TRBV6-5 and TRBJ2-1; the match to TRBD1 covers 9 bases. Germline V gene sequence: CDR1 MNHEY, CDR2 SVGAGI. The CDR3 extends over 16 amino acids. Trimming cost V 2 bases and J 14 bases; bases outside gene matches: 16. CDR3 DNA sequence: TGTGCCAGCAGTTACCTCCTTGGGGGGGGACAGGGTTCCGAGTTCTTC. Protein sequence: CASSYLLGGGQGSEFF.

The chain has TRBV5-5 and TRBJ1-5; D possibly corresponds to TRBD1 (5 bases). Germline CDR1 and CDR2: SGHKS and YYEKEE (reference sequence). This CDR3 comprises 14 residues. The germline V and J ends were trimmed by 6 bases and 5 bases, with 15 bases remaining between them. The CDR3 DNA reads as TGTGCCAGCAACGGACCGGGGGTTGATCAGCCCCAGCATTTT. Translation: CASNGPGVDQPQHF.

The CDR3 loop is CASYGLGDYEQYF. In nucleotides, the CDR3 is TGTGCCAGCTATGGACTGGGCGACTACGAGCAGTACTTC. V and J are TRBV2 and TRBJ2-7; D possibly corresponds to TRBD2 (5 bases). The CDR3 is 13 amino acids. Germline CDR1 SNHLY, CDR2 FYNNEI. Trimming removed 8 bases at V and 3 bases at J, with 14 bases between.

The V call is TRBV19, the J call TRBJ1-1; possibly TRBD1 for D (6 bases). Germline-derived CDR1 and CDR2 are LNHDA and SQIVND (reference sequence). V was trimmed by 4 bases and J by 5 bases, leaving 17 bases between them. The CDR3 sequence is 15 residues long. The CDR3, as DNA: TGTGCCAGTAGTACCCCACAGGGATATTGGACTGAAGCTTTCTTT. This gives the protein CASSTPQGYWTEAFF. Filled out from reference TRBV19 and TRBJ1-1, the complete variable domain reads DGGITQSPKYLFRKEGQNVTLSCEQNLNHDAMYWYRQDPGQGLRLIYYSQIVNDFQKGDIAEGYSVSREKKESFPLTVTSAQKNPTAFYLCASSTPQGYWTEAFFGQGTRLTVV.

This chain connects TRBV19 to TRBJ1-5; the D is unclear. This CDR3 is 16 amino acids long. Germline CDR1 is LNHDA and CDR2 is SQIVND (reference sequence). The germline V and J ends were trimmed by 5 bases and 7 bases, with 21 bases remaining between them. The CDR3 coding sequence is TGTGCCAGTAGTCTTTCCGCCGGAGAGGGCGGACAGCCCCAGCATTTT. As protein: CASSLSAGEGGQPQHF.

The chain combines TRBV2 with TRBJ2-1, with 8 bases fitting TRBD2. The CDR3 is 15 residues long. The germline gives CDR1 SNHLY, CDR2 FYNNEI. The V and J ends lost 4 bases and 5 bases, in that order; junction bases with no gene match: 7. The CDR3 sequence is CASSGGGRSNNEQFF. The CDR3 coding sequence is TGTGCCAGCAGTGGTGGCGGGAGGTCCAACAATGAGCAGTTCTTC.

The rearrangement links TRBV7-6 to TRBJ2-7, with D possibly being TRBD2 (5 bases). V was pared by 1 base and J by 2 bases, with 12 bases between. Germline-derived CDR1 and CDR2 are SGHVS and FNYEAQ. This CDR3 has 15 amino acids. CDR3 sequence: CASSLEPGSPYEQYF. CDR3 coding DNA: TGTGCCAGCAGCTTAGAGCCGGGGTCGCCCTACGAGCAGTACTTC.

The rearrangement links TRBV4-1 to TRBJ2-1, with TRBD2 matching over 10 bases. The germline CDR1 and CDR2 sequences are MGHRA and YSYEKL. The V gene end was trimmed by 2 bases and the J gene end by 8 bases; junction bases not matched to a gene: 6. The CDR3 loop spans 15 amino acids. The CDR3 loop is CASSQLTLAGDEQFF. The CDR3, as DNA: TGCGCCAGCAGCCAACTCACTCTAGCGGGGGATGAGCAGTTCTTC.

V usage is TRBV5-4 and J usage is TRBJ2-5, with 9 bases matching TRBD2. The CDR3 runs 14 residues. CDR1 and CDR2 (germline): SGHNT, YYREEE (reference sequence). Losses at the gene ends were 5 bases for V and 1 base for J; bases not matched to a gene: 3. CDR3 protein: CASSAREGQETQYF. The CDR3 nucleotides are TGTGCCAGCAGTGCGCGGGAGGGCCAAGAGACCCAGTACTTC.

The V call is TRBV5-1, the J call TRBJ2-5, with a possible D match to TRBD1 (6 bases). The germline V gene has CDR1 SGHRS and CDR2 YFSETQ. CDR3 size: 14 residues. The V end was cut by 1 base, the J end by 5 bases, with 12 bases between. CDR3 nucleotide sequence: TGCGCCAGCAGCTTGAGGGGGTCCGCGGAGACCCAGTACTTC. Translating it yields CASSLRGSAETQYF.

The chain carries TRBV6-6 and TRBJ2-7; tentative D call: TRBD1 (6 bases). This CDR3 is built from 12 residues. Germline loops: CDR1 MNHNY, CDR2 SVGAGI (reference sequence). Trimming took 5 bases from V and 11 from J, leaving 16 bases between them. CDR3 nucleotides: TGTGCCAGCAGTCGCATACAGGGTCCGGAGTACTTC. Its protein is CASSRIQGPEYF.